A selection of T cell receptor beta chains follows, all from one sample in a study of cytomegalovirus exposure and HLA in healthy donors. TCRdb's table, derived via immunoSEQ multiplex PCR, lists solely in-frame clones and lacks some. Found here are fewer than 100,000 clones, approximately 72% of them singletons; the top ten hold about 4%. Sequenced sample: PBMCs. Receptors originate from a woman aged 40 to 50 in good health and CMV-seropositive. The CDR3 runs from the conserved cysteine through the conserved F or W. The order of the fields is CDR3 DNA, CDR3 protein, clone size, D gene, J gene, V gene. A D gene is named only where the DNA matches it firmly. Rows may omit the clone size; those that give it use once, few, many or a size class.

CDR3 DNA: TGTGCCAGCAGTGACGCCCCAAGCTTCGGGGAGCTGTTTTTT
CDR3 protein: CASSDAPSFGELFF
clone size: -
D gene: -
J gene: TRBJ2-2
V gene: TRBV6-4

CDR3 DNA: TGCGCCACCAGAGAATGGGGGGTTAATCAGCCCCAGCATTTT
CDR3 protein: CATREWGVNQPQHF
clone size: few
D gene: -
J gene: TRBJ1-5
V gene: TRBV10-2

CDR3 DNA: TGTGCCACGGGGCGGGAAAACTACAATGAGCAGTTCTTC
CDR3 protein: CATGRENYNEQFF
clone size: -
D gene: -
J gene: TRBJ2-1
V gene: TRBV10-3

CDR3 DNA: TGTGCCAGCAGCATGACTGTGGCTAGCGGGACGGGGGGGACCCAGTACTTC
CDR3 protein: CASSMTVASGTGGTQYF
clone size: -
D gene: TRBD2
J gene: TRBJ2-5
V gene: TRBV7-6

CDR3 DNA: TGCAGTGCTAGTAAGAACACTGAAGCTTTCTTT
CDR3 protein: CSASKNTEAFF
clone size: -
D gene: -
J gene: TRBJ1-1
V gene: TRBV20-1

CDR3 DNA: TGCGCCAGCAGCCAGCCCGCGACAGGCCAAGAGACCCAGTACTTC
CDR3 protein: CASSQPATGQETQYF
clone size: -
D gene: -
J gene: TRBJ2-5
V gene: TRBV4-1

CDR3 DNA: TGTGCCAGCAATGCAGCAACTAGCACAGATACGCAGTATTTT
CDR3 protein: CASNAATSTDTQYF
clone size: -
D gene: -
J gene: TRBJ2-3
V gene: TRBV2

CDR3 DNA: TGCGCCAGCAGCCAATTGGCACTTACTAGCGGACTTGACGAGCAGTACTTC
CDR3 protein: CASSQLALTSGLDEQYF
clone size: -
D gene: TRBD2
J gene: TRBJ2-7
V gene: TRBV4-1

CDR3 DNA: TGCGCCAGCAGCCAAGGGTCAGGGGGCATAGAAAAACTGTTTTTT
CDR3 protein: CASSQGSGGIEKLFF
clone size: few
D gene: TRBD1
J gene: TRBJ1-4
V gene: TRBV4-1

CDR3 DNA: TGTGCCAGCAGTTACTCGATACAGGGTGGCTATGGCTACACCTTC
CDR3 protein: CASSYSIQGGYGYTF
clone size: -
D gene: -
J gene: TRBJ1-2
V gene: TRBV6-5

CDR3 DNA: TGCGCCAGCAGCTCAGGGACGACCGGGACTAGCCCCGATACGCAGTATTTT
CDR3 protein: CASSSGTTGTSPDTQYF
clone size: few
D gene: TRBD2
J gene: TRBJ2-3
V gene: TRBV5-1

CDR3 DNA: TGCGCCAGCAGCTTGGTGGCGGGCTCCTACGAGCAGTACTTC
CDR3 protein: CASSLVAGSYEQYF
clone size: -
D gene: -
J gene: TRBJ2-7
V gene: TRBV5-1

CDR3 DNA: TGTGCCAGCAGTTTATGGGGCGGGAGTGGCTACGAGCAGTACTTC
CDR3 protein: CASSLWGGSGYEQYF
clone size: -
D gene: TRBD2
J gene: TRBJ2-7
V gene: TRBV28

CDR3 DNA: TGTGCCAGCAGCTCACAGGGGAGATCGGGGGATACGCAGTATTTT
CDR3 protein: CASSSQGRSGDTQYF
clone size: -
D gene: TRBD1
J gene: TRBJ2-3
V gene: TRBV11-2

CDR3 DNA: TGCAGTGCCCCTAGACAGGGTAAGCAGTTCTTC
CDR3 protein: CSAPRQGKQFF
clone size: -
D gene: TRBD1
J gene: TRBJ2-1
V gene: TRBV20-1

CDR3 DNA: TGTGCCAGCAGCTCGGGTCCGCCGGATACGCAGTATTTT
CDR3 protein: CASSSGPPDTQYF
clone size: -
D gene: -
J gene: TRBJ2-3
V gene: TRBV7-9

CDR3 DNA: TGTGCCAGAGTTAGCGGGAAGAACACAGATACGCAGTATTTT
CDR3 protein: CARVSGKNTDTQYF
clone size: -
D gene: TRBD2
J gene: TRBJ2-3
V gene: TRBV28

CDR3 DNA: TGTGCCTGGGATGCTAGCGGGAGCATGGCCAAAAACATTCAGTACTTC
CDR3 protein: CAWDASGSMAKNIQYF
clone size: few
D gene: TRBD2
J gene: TRBJ2-4
V gene: TRBV30

CDR3 DNA: TGTGCCAGCAGCTACCTGAACACCGGGGAGCTGTTTTTT
CDR3 protein: CASSYLNTGELFF
clone size: -
D gene: -
J gene: TRBJ2-2
V gene: TRBV6-6

CDR3 DNA: TGCGCCAGCAGCTCCGGGACTAGCGGGAGATGGGTGGAGACCCAGTACTTC
CDR3 protein: CASSSGTSGRWVETQYF
clone size: -
D gene: TRBD2
J gene: TRBJ2-5
V gene: TRBV5-1

CDR3 DNA: TGTGCCAGCAGCATCCAGTGGGGGGAGGGCCAACAAGAGACCCAGTACTTC
CDR3 protein: CASSIQWGEGQQETQYF
clone size: few
D gene: TRBD2
J gene: TRBJ2-5
V gene: TRBV7-9

CDR3 DNA: TGTGCCAGCAAGTTAGAGACAGGCTCCTACGAGCAGTACTTC
CDR3 protein: CASKLETGSYEQYF
clone size: -
D gene: -
J gene: TRBJ2-7
V gene: TRBV2

CDR3 DNA: TGTGCCAGCAGTTCGCGCATCCTAAAACTGTTTTTT
CDR3 protein: CASSSRILKLFF
clone size: few
D gene: -
J gene: TRBJ1-4
V gene: TRBV28

CDR3 DNA: TGCGCCAGCAGTGCCCAGGGGGCCCCAAGGCCCCAGCATTTT
CDR3 protein: CASSAQGAPRPQHF
clone size: -
D gene: TRBD1
J gene: TRBJ1-5
V gene: TRBV10-2

CDR3 DNA: TGCGCCAGCAGCTTGGGACAGTCCTGGGATCAGCCCCAGCATTTT
CDR3 protein: CASSLGQSWDQPQHF
clone size: once
D gene: -
J gene: TRBJ1-5
V gene: TRBV5-1

CDR3 DNA: TGTGCCACCAGCAGCGACAGGGCTGGGGCCAACGTCCTGACTTTC
CDR3 protein: CATSSDRAGANVLTF
clone size: -
D gene: TRBD1
J gene: TRBJ2-6
V gene: TRBV15

CDR3 DNA: TGTGCCAGCAGTGAAATTGCAGGGGGAGCTTTCTTT
CDR3 protein: CASSEIAGGAFF
clone size: few
D gene: TRBD1
J gene: TRBJ1-1
V gene: TRBV6-1

CDR3 DNA: TGTGGATCGAAGCGCCGACCCCAAGAGACCCAGTACTTC
CDR3 protein: CGSKRRPQETQYF
clone size: few
D gene: -
J gene: TRBJ2-5
V gene: TRBV7-6

CDR3 DNA: TGTGCCAGCAGGGAGGGCGGTCGGGGGACAGGGGGCTACGAGCAGTACTTC
CDR3 protein: CASREGGRGTGGYEQYF
clone size: -
D gene: TRBD1
J gene: TRBJ2-7
V gene: TRBV2

CDR3 DNA: TGCGCCAGCAGGAGGGGACCGAAGACCACTAGCGGGGGCACAGATACGCAGTATTTT
CDR3 protein: CASRRGPKTTSGGTDTQYF
clone size: -
D gene: TRBD2
J gene: TRBJ2-3
V gene: TRBV5-1

CDR3 DNA: TGCGCCAGCAGCTCAGGGACTAGCGGGACCTCCTACGAGCAGTACTTC
CDR3 protein: CASSSGTSGTSYEQYF
clone size: -
D gene: TRBD2
J gene: TRBJ2-7
V gene: TRBV5-1

CDR3 DNA: TGTGCCAGCTCACCAGGGACAGTCCGTCGAGGCTACACCTTC
CDR3 protein: CASSPGTVRRGYTF
clone size: -
D gene: TRBD1
J gene: TRBJ1-2
V gene: TRBV18

CDR3 DNA: TGCGCCAGCAGCTTGGCGGGGGGATTCACCTACGAGCAGTACTTC
CDR3 protein: CASSLAGGFTYEQYF
clone size: -
D gene: TRBD2
J gene: TRBJ2-7
V gene: TRBV5-1

CDR3 DNA: TGTGCCAGCAGCTTTCCTACAGGGGGTGGCTATGGCTACACCTTC
CDR3 protein: CASSFPTGGGYGYTF
clone size: -
D gene: TRBD1
J gene: TRBJ1-2
V gene: TRBV7-9

CDR3 DNA: TGTGCCAGCAGTTTATCGACGGGGAATGAGCAGTTCTTC
CDR3 protein: CASSLSTGNEQFF
clone size: -
D gene: -
J gene: TRBJ2-1
V gene: TRBV27

CDR3 DNA: TGTGCCAGTAGTAGACAGGGAACCTACGAGCAGTACTTC
CDR3 protein: CASSRQGTYEQYF
clone size: -
D gene: TRBD1
J gene: TRBJ2-7
V gene: TRBV19

CDR3 DNA: TGTGCCATCAGTGAGTCGGGGGGTAGCGGGAGAAATACGTCTTCCATAGATACGCAGTATTTT
CDR3 protein: CAISESGGSGRNTSSIDTQYF
clone size: -
D gene: TRBD2
J gene: TRBJ2-3
V gene: TRBV10-3

CDR3 DNA: TGTGCCAGCAGCTTAATCGGGAGTGGGAATAATGAGCAGTTCTTC
CDR3 protein: CASSLIGSGNNEQFF
clone size: -
D gene: -
J gene: TRBJ2-1
V gene: TRBV7-3

CDR3 DNA: TGTGCCAGCAGCTTAGCGGCACCCGGGACTAGCGGCTACGAGCAGTACTTC
CDR3 protein: CASSLAAPGTSGYEQYF
clone size: -
D gene: TRBD2
J gene: TRBJ2-7
V gene: TRBV7-6

CDR3 DNA: TGCGCCAGCAGAAGCGGGGAATCGCAGTATTTT
CDR3 protein: CASRSGESQYF
clone size: -
D gene: TRBD2
J gene: TRBJ2-3
V gene: TRBV5-1